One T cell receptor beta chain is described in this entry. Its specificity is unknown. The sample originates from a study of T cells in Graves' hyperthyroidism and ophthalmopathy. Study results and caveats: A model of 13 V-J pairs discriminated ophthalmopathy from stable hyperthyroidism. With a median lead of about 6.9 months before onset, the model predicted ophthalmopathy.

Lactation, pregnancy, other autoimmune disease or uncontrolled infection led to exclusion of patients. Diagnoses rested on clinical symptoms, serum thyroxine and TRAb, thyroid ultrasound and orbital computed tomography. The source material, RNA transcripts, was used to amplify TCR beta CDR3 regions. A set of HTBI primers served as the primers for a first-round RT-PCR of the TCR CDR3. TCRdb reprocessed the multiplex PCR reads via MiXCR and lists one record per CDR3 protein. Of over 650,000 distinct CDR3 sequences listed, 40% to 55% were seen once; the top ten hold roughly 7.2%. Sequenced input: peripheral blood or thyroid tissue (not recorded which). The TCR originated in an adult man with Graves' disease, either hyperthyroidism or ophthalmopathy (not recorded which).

The CDR3 is CASSEPRLTGEAFF. In nucleotides, the CDR3 is TGTGCCAGCAGTGAACCTCGACTTACAGGGGAAGCTTTCTTT. This rearrangement joins TRBV2 to TRBJ1-1; the D gene is possibly TRBD1 (6 bases). Trimming shortened V by 2 bases and J by 8 bases, and 15 bases separated the two germline ends. CDR1 and CDR2 (germline): SNHLY, FYNNEI. The CDR3 is 14 amino acids.